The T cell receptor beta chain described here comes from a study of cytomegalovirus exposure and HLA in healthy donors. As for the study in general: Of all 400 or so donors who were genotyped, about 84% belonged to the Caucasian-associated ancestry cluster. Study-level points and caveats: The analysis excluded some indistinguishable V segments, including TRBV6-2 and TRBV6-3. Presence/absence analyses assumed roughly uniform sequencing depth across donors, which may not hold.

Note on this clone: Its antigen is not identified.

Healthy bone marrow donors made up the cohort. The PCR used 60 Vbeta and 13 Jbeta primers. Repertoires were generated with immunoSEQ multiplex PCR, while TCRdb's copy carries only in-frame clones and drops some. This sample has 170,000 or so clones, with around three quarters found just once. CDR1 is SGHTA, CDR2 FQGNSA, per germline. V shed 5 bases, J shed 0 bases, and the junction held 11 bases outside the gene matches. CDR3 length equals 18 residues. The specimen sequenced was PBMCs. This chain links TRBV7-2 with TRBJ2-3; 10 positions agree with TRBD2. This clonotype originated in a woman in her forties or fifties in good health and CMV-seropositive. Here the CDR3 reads CASSRTVQTSGSTDTQYF. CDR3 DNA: TGTGCCAGCAGCCGAACGGTACAGACTAGCGGGAGCACAGATACGCAGTATTTT.